There are a few counts of the clone carrying this TCR beta chain. Its matching antigen is unknown. V gave up 3 bases and J gave up 2 bases, with 11 bases separating them. Per germline, CDR1 LNHDA and CDR2 SQIVND (reference sequence). This CDR3 is 14 amino acids long. This sample is drawn from a study of T cell repertoires in cytomegalovirus infection. Study in general: Matching HLA type, along with CMV infection, was indicated by public TCR beta signatures.

General study results and limits: The cumulative frequency of public TCR beta families identified carriers of CMV plus the relevant HLA. The study found HLA-C-restricted CMV-specific TCR beta clonotypes dominating the ex vivo response.

One entry per CDR3 protein results from TCRdb running MiXCR on the reads. Found here are 300,000 to 400,000 distinct CDR3 sequences, almost 30% of them singletons; the top ten hold around 19%. The rearrangement joins TRBV19 to TRBJ2-7; D is tentatively TRBD1 or TRBD2 (5 bases each). The TCR sequence derives from a human donor in good health (CMV status not recorded). Some clones in this sample may be carry-over from other donors' samples. The sample in question was cultured PBMCs, obtained from culture after CMV antigen stimulation. The CDR3: CASSIQRGTYEQYF. The CDR3 region has the DNA TGTGCCAGTAGTATTCAGAGGGGAACCTACGAGCAGTACTTC. Supplemented by reference TRBV19 and TRBJ2-7, the full variable domain reads DGGITQSPKYLFRKEGQNVTLSCEQNLNHDAMYWYRQDPGQGLRLIYYSQIVNDFQKGDIAEGYSVSREKKESFPLTVTSAQKNPTAFYLCASSIQRGTYEQYFGPGTRLTVT.